This T cell receptor beta chain was retrieved from a study of T cell changes during pregnancy in multiple sclerosis. This clone was counted only a few times. The germline V gene encodes CDR1 SQVTM and CDR2 ANQGSEA. CDR3 length: 14 residues. V lost 3 bases, J lost 3 bases, and 6 bases stayed unmatched. Assay used: immunoSEQ multiplex PCR; TCRdb lists only in-frame clones, some missing. The table records 40,000 or so clones, roughly nine tenths of them present only once. The sequence derives from a female donor in good health, enrolled as a control in a pregnancy study. The sequenced sample was CD4+ T cells from peripheral blood mononuclear cells, obtained in the first trimester of pregnancy. The chain combines TRBV29-1 with TRBJ1-1; TRBD1 matches at 8 bases. The CDR3 region is CSVDPGGADTEAFF. CDR3 bases: TGCAGCGTTGACCCAGGGGGCGCGGACACTGAAGCTTTCTTT.